This paragraph covers one T cell receptor beta chain sequence. Study processing details: For nucleated cells, counts were estimated from reference gene primer amplification. This table comes from immunoSEQ multiplex PCR, and its TCRdb copy is limited to in-frame clones, with some not included. The V and J calls and clone size are taken from that table; D and trimming were inferred from the DNA. The sample has about 480,000 clones, roughly 89% seen once; the top ten hold 4% to 4.5%. This specimen belongs to a study of blood T cell repertoires in COVID-19. The germline V and J ends were trimmed by 3 bases and 0 bases, with 12 bases remaining between them. Germline V gene lookup returns CDR1 MGHRA and CDR2 YSYEKL. This CDR3 has 16 amino acids.

This clonotype was obtained from a woman aged 25 to 39 with acute or convalescent COVID-19. The V call is TRBV4-1, the J call TRBJ1-5, with TRBD1 as a possible D gene (6 bases). Material for sequencing was peripheral blood. DNA for the CDR3: TGCGCCAGCAGCCATGGACAGCTTAATAGCAATCAGCCCCAGCATTTT. Its translation is CASSHGQLNSNQPQHF.